The T cell receptor (beta chain) described here comes from a study of T cells in Graves' hyperthyroidism and ophthalmopathy. TCR beta CDR3 regions were amplified from RNA. A first-round RT-PCR of the TCR CDR3 used the HTBI primer set. TCRdb redid the calling of the multiplex PCR reads with MiXCR, one entry per CDR3 protein. The profile shows more than 350,000 distinct CDR3 sequences, 15% of them singletons. This clonotype has only a few counts. The specimen was blood. The TCR sequence derives from a woman aged 60-70 years with Graves' ophthalmopathy.

The CDR3 DNA sequence: TGTGCCAGCTCCCACTCGGGGAGCGGGAAGACGAATGAGCAGTTCTTC. Protein: CASSHSGSGKTNEQFF. The gene calls are TRBV18 and TRBJ2-1, with 7 bases lining up with TRBD2. CDR1 and CDR2 (germline): KGHSH, LQKENI. The CDR3 covers 16 residues. The trim removed 6 bases at V and 7 bases at J, leaving 15 bases unmatched.